This T cell receptor beta chain was documented in a study of T cells after yellow fever vaccination. General study results and limits: Re-detected after boosting: most primary clones, about 96% of CD4 and 75% to 90% of CD8. The secondary response was weaker but peaked faster, day 5 versus 15. Among all clonotypes, a small share was observed in both CD4 and CD8 compartments.

This clonotype was observed a few times. Its cognate antigen is unknown. CDR1 MNHNS and CDR2 SASEGT come from the germline V gene. The CDR3 covers 15 residues. Trimming shortened V by 4 bases and J by 7 bases, and 17 bases separated the two germline ends. TCRdb re-derived calls from the 5' RACE reads in MiXCR, one entry per CDR3 protein. The sample has hundreds of thousands of distinct CDR3 sequences; roughly a sixth are singletons. This TCR was sampled from a man in his late teens or twenties who received the YFV17D yellow fever vaccine. V usage is TRBV6-1 and J usage is TRBJ2-1; a possible D gene is TRBD1 (6 bases). The starting material was PBMCs, obtained before the yellow fever booster vaccination. This chain's CDR3 is CASSVRDTLGNEQFF. CDR3 nucleotide sequence: TGTGCCAGCAGTGTTCGGGACACATTAGGGAATGAGCAGTTCTTC.